Shown below are 20 T cell receptor beta chains from a single sample sequenced in a study of T cell clonotyping in hematopoietic cell transplantation. Measured with immunoSEQ multiplex PCR; TCRdb has only the in-frame clones, and not every one. The profile shows 29,000 or so clones, about 83% of them singletons. Stated time point: recipient sample about 28 days before transplant, after cytoreduction. The material was peripheral blood mononuclear cells, obtained before stem cell transplant. The receptor source for this set is a woman under 40 with chronic myeloid leukemia. Some clones in this sample may be carry-over from other donors' samples.

The chain employs TRBV5-1 and TRBJ2-3; a possible D gene is TRBD2 (5 bases). V was pared by 6 bases and J by 8 bases, with 22 bases between. The CDR3 is 15 amino acids. CDR1 and CDR2 (germline): SGHRS, YFSETQ. The CDR3 DNA sequence: TGCGCCAGCAAACCTGCGGGTTTTTGGACTGGTACGCAGTATTTT. Translation: CASKPAGFWTGTQYF. Combining the CDR3 with reference TRBV5-1 and TRBJ2-3 gives the whole variable domain KAGVTQTPRYLIKTRGQQVTLSCSPISGHRSVSWYQQTPGQGLQFLFEYFSETQRNKGNFPGRFSGRQFSNSRSEMNVSTLELGDSALYLCASKPAGFWTGTQYFGPGTRLTVL.

This chain connects TRBV19 to TRBJ2-7, with 10 nucleotides matching TRBD1. V shed 1 base, J shed 4 bases, and the junction held 16 bases outside the gene matches. The germline V gene encodes CDR1 LNHDA and CDR2 SQIVND (reference sequence). The length of the CDR3 is 19 residues. CDR3: CASSIVRGQGSKELYEQYV. The DNA of the CDR3 is TGTGCCAGTAGTATAGTCCGGGGACAGGGGTCCAAGGAACTTTACGAGCAGTACGTC.

The rearrangement links TRBV5-6 to TRBJ2-2, with D hard to call. The CDR3 has 17 amino acids. V lost 2 bases and J lost 6, with 20 bases in between. Germline values: CDR1 SGHDT, CDR2 YYEEEE. The chain's CDR3 is CASSFLPSMTVPGELFF. The CDR3 coding sequence is TGTGCCAGCAGCTTCCTTCCCTCCATGACTGTTCCCGGGGAGCTGTTTTTT.

This clone was observed a single time. The chain joins TRBV27 to TRBJ2-5; D possibly corresponds to TRBD1 (5 bases). Per the germline V gene, CDR1 is MNHEY and CDR2 is SMNVEV (reference sequence). CDR3 length: 13 residues. Trimming left V 3 bases short and J 4 bases short, with 9 bases between. DNA of the CDR3: TGTGCCAGCAGTTTTGGGCAGGGAGAGACCCAGTACTTC. This sequence encodes CASSFGQGETQYF.

The rearrangement links TRBV11-3 to TRBJ2-2, with 7 bases that match TRBD2. The V gene's germline CDR1 is SGHNT and CDR2 YENEEA. J was trimmed by 4 bases and V by 5 bases; bases with no gene match: 1. There are 13 residues in the CDR3. In nucleotides, the CDR3 is TGTGCCAGCAGCCGCGGGGGCACCGGGGAGCTGTTTTTT. The encoded protein is CASSRGGTGELFF.

This rearrangement joins TRBV7-3 to TRBJ2-7; the match to TRBD1 covers 7 bases. With 1 base clipped from V and 1 base from J, the junction kept 7 bases outside the gene matches. CDR3 size: 16 residues. Germline assignment: CDR1 SGHTA and CDR2 FQGTGA. The DNA for the CDR3 is TGTGCCAGCAGCTTAATCGAGGGACAGAGTTCCTACGAGCAGTACTTC. This encodes CASSLIEGQSSYEQYF.

The chain joins TRBV6-5 to TRBJ1-1; D is unresolved. Trimming left V 5 bases short and J 11 bases short, with 15 bases between. The CDR3 has 12 residues. Per the germline V gene, CDR1 is MNHEY and CDR2 is SVGAGI. CDR3 in DNA: TGTGCCAGCAGTACCCGAGCAAGGAAGGCTTTCTTT. Its translation: CASSTRARKAFF.

This chain connects TRBV7-6 to TRBJ2-3, with D perhaps matching TRBD1 or TRBD2 (6 bases each). V was pared by 4 bases and J by 1 base, with 12 bases between. The CDR3 is 15 residues long. Germline V gene lookup returns CDR1 SGHVS and CDR2 FNYEAQ. CDR3 in amino acids: CASSSSGAGTDTQYF. In nucleotides, the CDR3 is TGTGCCAGCAGCTCGTCGGGGGCAGGCACAGATACGCAGTATTTT.

V and J are TRBV11-2 and TRBJ1-1; D is unresolved. Germline V gives CDR1 SGHAT, CDR2 FQNNGV. The CDR3 is made up of 12 amino acids. V lost 3 bases and J lost 0, with 2 bases in between. As DNA, the CDR3 is TGTGCCAGCAGCTTTCTGAACACTGAAGCTTTCTTT. Its translation: CASSFLNTEAFF.

The chain carries TRBV4-2 and TRBJ2-3, with unresolved D. The CDR3 totals 16 residues. V lost 0 bases, J lost 2 bases, and 12 bases lay in between. The V gene's germline CDR1 is LGHNA and CDR2 YNFKEQ. CDR3 in DNA: TGTGCCAGCAGCCAAGATAGACACCTCTTCACAGATACGCAGTATTTT. Amino acids: CASSQDRHLFTDTQYF.

DNA for the CDR3: TGTGCCAGCAGTCCAGACACAAATCAGCCCCAGCATTTT. This sequence encodes CASSPDTNQPQHF. V gene TRBV6-1 combines with J gene TRBJ1-5; D gene ambiguous. The V and J ends lost 5 bases and 4 bases respectively, with 9 bases between them. The CDR3 runs 13 residues. CDR1 MNHNS and CDR2 SASEGT come from the germline V gene.

This clone has just a few counts. The chain joins TRBV19 to TRBJ1-5; D unclear. This CDR3 has 14 amino acids. The germline gives CDR1 LNHDA, CDR2 SQIVND (reference sequence). V was shortened by 3 bases and J by 0 bases, with 6 bases between the two germline ends. This CDR3 is CASSIQHSNQPQHF. The CDR3 DNA reads as TGTGCCAGTAGTATTCAGCATAGCAATCAGCCCCAGCATTTT.

V usage is TRBV29-1 and J usage is TRBJ2-7; the match to TRBD2 covers 7 bases. V gave up 7 bases and J gave up 4 bases; unmatched junction bases: 22. The length of the CDR3 is 17 residues. Germline V gene sequence: CDR1 SQVTM, CDR2 ANQGSEA. The CDR3 here is CSAIKGLLQSGIYEQYF. The DNA for the CDR3 is TGCAGCGCCATTAAGGGACTTCTCCAAAGCGGGATATACGAGCAGTACTTC.

The rearrangement joins TRBV27 to TRBJ2-3, with 9 nucleotides matching TRBD2. CDR3 size: 15 residues. Germline V gene sequence: CDR1 MNHEY, CDR2 SMNVEV (reference sequence). Trimming took 7 bases from V and 5 from J; bases not matched to a gene: 10. The CDR3 DNA sequence: TGTGCCAGCAAGTACGAAGCGGGGGGTGGAGATACGCAGTATTTT. It codes for CASKYEAGGGDTQYF.

This clone was observed a single time. V gene TRBV7-2 combines with J gene TRBJ1-6, with D perhaps TRBD1 (5 bases). V lost 1 base to trimming and J lost 7 bases, with 8 bases between them. Germline CDR1 and CDR2: SGHTA and FQGNSA. This CDR3 comprises 14 residues. CDR3 nucleotide sequence: TGTGCCAGCAGCTTAGTCGGGGCGAATTCACCCCTCCACTTT. Protein: CASSLVGANSPLHF.

The chain links TRBV6-6 to TRBJ2-1; 10 bases are a match to TRBD1. The J segment lost 1 base and the V segment lost 2 bases, leaving 2 bases of the junction unmatched. The CDR3 covers 16 residues. CDR1 and CDR2 (germline): MNHNY, SVGAGI (reference sequence). The CDR3 DNA follows: TGTGCCAGCAGTTACAAGGGACAGGGGTCCTACAATGAGCAGTTCTTC. Translating gives CASSYKGQGSYNEQFF.

The chain carries TRBV5-6 and TRBJ1-6; D possibly corresponds to TRBD1 (6 bases). Germline V gene lookup returns CDR1 SGHDT and CDR2 YYEEEE. The CDR3 is 15 residues long. V was clipped by 5 bases and J by 6 bases, with 15 bases between them. The CDR3 loop is CASSLWTAVNSPLHF. CDR3 coding DNA: TGTGCCAGCAGTCTTTGGACAGCCGTTAATTCACCCCTCCACTTT. The variable domain in full, with the rest retrieved from reference TRBV5-6 and TRBJ1-6, is DAGVTQSPTHLIKTRGQQVTLRCSPKSGHDTVSWYQQALGQGPQFIFQYYEEEERQRGNFPDRFSGHQFPNYSSELNVNALLLGDSALYLCASSLWTAVNSPLHFGNGTRLTVT.

This clone has just a few counts. The chain recombines TRBV19 with TRBJ1-2; tentatively, D is TRBD1 (5 bases). The V end lost 6 bases, the J end lost 6 bases, and 14 bases lay between the germline ends. Germline CDR1 LNHDA, CDR2 SQIVND (reference sequence). The CDR3 is made up of 13 amino acids. The CDR3 protein is CASRRGPLDGYTF. CDR3 DNA sequence: TGTGCCAGTAGGCGGGGACCTCTGGATGGCTACACCTTC.

The rearrangement uses TRBV5-3 and TRBJ2-7; D possibly corresponds to TRBD1 (5 bases). TRBV5-3 is an open reading frame whose function is uncertain. The CDR3 loop spans 15 amino acids. Trimming shortened V by 4 bases and J by 2 bases, and 16 bases separated the two germline ends. Here the CDR3 DNA reads TGTGCCAGAAGCCACGACCCCAGGGTCACCTACGAGCAGTACGTC. Its translation is CARSHDPRVTYEQYV.

The V gene is TRBV14, the J gene TRBJ1-3, with TRBD1 as a possible D gene (5 bases). In germline, CDR1 is SGHDN, CDR2 FVKESK. The CDR3 totals 15 residues. Trimming left V 1 base short and J 10 bases short, with 17 bases between. The CDR3 DNA reads TGTGCCAGCAGCCAAGTGATGATCCAGGGAGATACCATATATTTT. Translating it yields CASSQVMIQGDTIYF.